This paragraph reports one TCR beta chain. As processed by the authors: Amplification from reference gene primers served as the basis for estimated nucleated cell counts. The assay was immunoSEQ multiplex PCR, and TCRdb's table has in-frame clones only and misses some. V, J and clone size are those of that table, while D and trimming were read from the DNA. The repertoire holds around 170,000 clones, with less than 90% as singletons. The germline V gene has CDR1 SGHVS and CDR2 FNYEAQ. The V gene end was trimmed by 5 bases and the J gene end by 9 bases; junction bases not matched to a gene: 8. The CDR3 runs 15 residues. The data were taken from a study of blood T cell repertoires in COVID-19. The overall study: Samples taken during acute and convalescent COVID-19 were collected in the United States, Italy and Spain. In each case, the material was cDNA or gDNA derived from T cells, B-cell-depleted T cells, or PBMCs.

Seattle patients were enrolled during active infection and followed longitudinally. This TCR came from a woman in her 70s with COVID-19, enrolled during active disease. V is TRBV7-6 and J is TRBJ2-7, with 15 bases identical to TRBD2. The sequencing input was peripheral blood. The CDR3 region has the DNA TGTGCCAGCAGCATGGGACTAGCGGGAGGTGGTCGGCAGTACTTC. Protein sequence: CASSMGLAGGGRQYF.